Listed below are T cell receptor beta chains from one sample, sequenced in a study of spatial heterogeneity in lung cancer. Via MiXCR, TCRdb re-called the 5' RACE reads, giving one row per CDR3 protein. This sample has around 63,000 distinct CDR3 sequences; less than 10% occur once, and the top ten carry over 13%. The material sequenced was PBMCs, taken at surgery. Receptor source: a female donor with early-stage non-small cell lung cancer. CDR3s include the opening cysteine and the closing phenylalanine or tryptophan. The D gene is left open where the match is weak. Expanded clones get a size class; other rows say once, few or many, or leave the size out.

V gene: TRBV7-9
J gene: TRBJ2-1
D gene: -
clone size: many
CDR3 protein: CASSSIGAEQFF
CDR3 DNA: TGTGCCAGCAGCTCAATCGGAGCTGAGCAGTTCTTC

V gene: TRBV5-1
J gene: TRBJ2-5
D gene: TRBD2
clone size: -
CDR3 protein: CASSLAASGGETQYF
CDR3 DNA: TGCGCCAGCAGCTTGGCGGCTAGCGGGGGGGAGACCCAGTACTTC

V gene: TRBV7-3
J gene: TRBJ1-2
D gene: -
clone size: many
CDR3 protein: CASSPTPGTWGYTF
CDR3 DNA: TGTGCCAGCAGCCCCACCCCAGGGACGTGGGGCTACACCTTC

V gene: TRBV13
J gene: TRBJ2-6
D gene: -
clone size: -
CDR3 protein: CASSIGQGMANVLTF
CDR3 DNA: TGTGCCAGCAGTATCGGGCAGGGAATGGCCAACGTCCTGACTTTC

V gene: TRBV19
J gene: TRBJ2-1
D gene: TRBD2
clone size: -
CDR3 protein: CASSPQRGGRVSYNEQFF
CDR3 DNA: TGTGCCAGTAGTCCCCAGCGGGGGGGCCGAGTCTCCTACAATGAGCAGTTCTTC

V gene: TRBV28
J gene: TRBJ2-7
D gene: -
clone size: many
CDR3 protein: CASSFPQGGEQYF
CDR3 DNA: TGTGCCAGCAGTTTCCCACAGGGAGGCGAGCAGTACTTC

V gene: TRBV12-3/TRBV12-4
J gene: TRBJ2-4
D gene: -
clone size: -
CDR3 protein: CASSSGGLAKNIQYF
CDR3 DNA: TGTGCCAGCAGTTCCGGGGGTTTAGCCAAAAACATTCAGTACTTC

V gene: TRBV24-1
J gene: TRBJ2-5
D gene: -
clone size: many
CDR3 protein: CATSRDLQETQYF
CDR3 DNA: TGTGCCACCAGTCGGGACCTCCAAGAGACCCAGTACTTC

V gene: TRBV20-1
J gene: TRBJ2-7
D gene: -
clone size: many
CDR3 protein: CSASLSSYEQYF
CDR3 DNA: TGCAGTGCTAGTCTCTCCAGCTACGAGCAGTACTTC

V gene: TRBV3-1
J gene: TRBJ2-3
D gene: TRBD2
clone size: many
CDR3 protein: CASSQDITSGGTDTQYF
CDR3 DNA: TGTGCCAGCAGCCAAGATATTACTAGCGGGGGCACAGATACGCAGTATTTT

V gene: TRBV4-1
J gene: TRBJ2-3
D gene: -
clone size: many
CDR3 protein: CASSQLTGISDTQYF
CDR3 DNA: TGCGCCAGCAGCCAACTTACGGGGATAAGTGATACGCAGTATTTT

V gene: TRBV5-6
J gene: TRBJ1-1
D gene: -
clone size: few
CDR3 protein: CASSLNGKGTEAFF
CDR3 DNA: TGTGCCAGCAGCTTGAACGGGAAGGGCACTGAAGCTTTCTTT

V gene: TRBV20-1
J gene: TRBJ2-1
D gene: TRBD2
clone size: many
CDR3 protein: CSARDPGLASYNEQFF
CDR3 DNA: TGCAGTGCTAGAGATCCCGGACTAGCTTCCTACAATGAGCAGTTCTTC

V gene: TRBV6-1
J gene: TRBJ1-1
D gene: -
clone size: few
CDR3 protein: CASSDGFGSAFF
CDR3 DNA: TGTGCCAGCAGTGACGGGTTTGGGTCAGCTTTCTTT

V gene: TRBV2
J gene: TRBJ1-2
D gene: -
clone size: -
CDR3 protein: CASNVRRQEGGYTF
CDR3 DNA: TGTGCCAGCAATGTTCGTCGACAGGAGGGCGGCTACACCTTC

V gene: TRBV9
J gene: TRBJ1-6
D gene: -
clone size: few
CDR3 protein: CASSVDGQQNSPLHF
CDR3 DNA: TGTGCCAGCAGCGTAGACGGACAGCAAAATTCACCCCTCCACTTT

V gene: TRBV6-2/TRBV6-3
J gene: TRBJ2-2
D gene: TRBD1
clone size: -
CDR3 protein: CASSKDRARSGELFF
CDR3 DNA: TGTGCCAGCAGTAAGGACAGGGCTCGGTCCGGGGAGCTGTTTTTT

V gene: TRBV24-1
J gene: TRBJ2-7
D gene: -
clone size: -
CDR3 protein: CATSDLSRPEQYF
CDR3 DNA: TGTGCCACCAGTGATTTATCCCGGCCCGAGCAGTACTTC

V gene: TRBV5-1
J gene: TRBJ1-5
D gene: -
clone size: -
CDR3 protein: CASSLAQLHQPQHF
CDR3 DNA: TGCGCCAGCAGCTTGGCACAGCTCCATCAGCCCCAGCATTTT

V gene: TRBV3-1
J gene: TRBJ2-3
D gene: TRBD2
clone size: -
CDR3 protein: CASSQALAVADTQYF
CDR3 DNA: TGTGCCAGCAGCCAAGCCCTAGCGGTCGCAGATACGCAGTATTTT

V gene: TRBV9
J gene: TRBJ2-2
D gene: TRBD2
clone size: -
CDR3 protein: CASSVEGSGRTGELFF
CDR3 DNA: TGTGCCAGCAGCGTAGAAGGCAGCGGGAGAACCGGGGAGCTGTTTTTT

V gene: TRBV10-1
J gene: TRBJ2-5
D gene: TRBD1
clone size: few
CDR3 protein: CASSESGQKETQYF
CDR3 DNA: TGCGCCAGCAGTGAGTCGGGACAGAAAGAGACCCAGTACTTC

V gene: TRBV12-2
J gene: TRBJ2-5
D gene: -
clone size: -
CDR3 protein: CASPRKGVRETQYF
CDR3 DNA: TGTGCAAGTCCAAGGAAGGGGGTTAGGGAGACCCAGTACTTC

V gene: TRBV19
J gene: TRBJ2-1
D gene: -
clone size: -
CDR3 protein: CASSLTSRGPYNEQFF
CDR3 DNA: TGTGCCAGTAGTCTAACCAGTCGGGGGCCCTACAATGAGCAGTTCTTC

V gene: TRBV20-1
J gene: TRBJ2-3
D gene: -
clone size: few
CDR3 protein: CSAPPTSTDTQYF
CDR3 DNA: TGCAGTGCGCCTCCGACTAGCACAGATACGCAGTATTTT

V gene: TRBV6-6
J gene: TRBJ1-1
D gene: -
clone size: -
CDR3 protein: CASSYEYAEAFF
CDR3 DNA: TGTGCCAGCAGTTACGAGTATGCTGAAGCTTTCTTT

V gene: TRBV4-2
J gene: TRBJ1-2
D gene: -
clone size: -
CDR3 protein: CASSQDGSEDYGYTF
CDR3 DNA: TGTGCCAGCAGCCAAGACGGATCAGAGGACTATGGCTACACCTTC

V gene: TRBV7-8
J gene: TRBJ1-6
D gene: -
clone size: many
CDR3 protein: CASSLASGNSPLHF
CDR3 DNA: TGTGCCAGCAGCTTAGCGTCGGGGAATTCACCCCTCCACTTT

V gene: TRBV27
J gene: TRBJ2-5
D gene: TRBD2
clone size: -
CDR3 protein: CASSFLAGEKETQYF
CDR3 DNA: TGTGCCAGCAGTTTCTTGGCGGGAGAGAAGGAGACCCAGTACTTC

V gene: TRBV6-6
J gene: TRBJ2-7
D gene: TRBD1
clone size: -
CDR3 protein: CASRSGQAYEQYF
CDR3 DNA: TGTGCCAGCAGGTCCGGACAGGCCTACGAGCAGTACTTC

V gene: TRBV15
J gene: TRBJ2-3
D gene: -
clone size: -
CDR3 protein: CATSRDPGGPTDTQYF
CDR3 DNA: TGTGCCACCAGCAGAGATCCCGGGGGGCCGACAGATACGCAGTATTTT

V gene: TRBV21-1
J gene: TRBJ2-4
D gene: -
clone size: few
CDR3 protein: CASSKDPTVLLAGGIQYF
CDR3 DNA: TGTGCCAGCAGCAAAGACCCGACAGTTCTACTAGCCGGGGGCATTCAGTACTTC

V gene: TRBV5-6
J gene: TRBJ2-1
D gene: -
clone size: few
CDR3 protein: CASSPGPGNRGNEQFF
CDR3 DNA: TGTGCCAGCAGCCCGGGGCCCGGGAATAGGGGCAATGAGCAGTTCTTC

V gene: TRBV18
J gene: TRBJ2-7
D gene: TRBD2
clone size: -
CDR3 protein: CASSVLAGSAYEQYF
CDR3 DNA: TGTGCCAGCTCAGTACTAGCGGGCTCCGCCTACGAGCAGTACTTC

V gene: TRBV12-3/TRBV12-4
J gene: TRBJ2-1
D gene: -
clone size: once
CDR3 protein: CASQSGNEQFF
CDR3 DNA: TGTGCCAGCCAGAGTGGAAATGAGCAGTTCTTC

V gene: TRBV20-1
J gene: TRBJ2-3
D gene: -
clone size: -
CDR3 protein: CSARSDALDTQYF
CDR3 DNA: TGCAGTGCTAGATCCGATGCGTTAGATACGCAGTATTTT

V gene: TRBV10-1
J gene: TRBJ1-5
D gene: -
clone size: -
CDR3 protein: CASSAAGNQPQHF
CDR3 DNA: TGCGCCAGCAGTGCGGCCGGGAATCAGCCCCAGCATTTT

V gene: TRBV6-5
J gene: TRBJ1-3
D gene: -
clone size: many
CDR3 protein: CASRPGGENTIYF
CDR3 DNA: TGTGCCAGCAGGCCGGGAGGAGAAAACACCATATATTTT

V gene: TRBV20-1
J gene: TRBJ1-4
D gene: -
clone size: few
CDR3 protein: CSAPGGVTEKLFF
CDR3 DNA: TGCAGTGCGCCGGGGGGGGTCACGGAAAAACTGTTTTTT

V gene: TRBV5-1
J gene: TRBJ2-3
D gene: TRBD1
clone size: many
CDR3 protein: CASSYRGDADTQYF
CDR3 DNA: TGCGCCAGCAGTTACAGGGGGGACGCAGATACGCAGTATTTT

V gene: TRBV11-2
J gene: TRBJ2-7
D gene: TRBD2
clone size: few
CDR3 protein: CASSLVASGAYEQYF
CDR3 DNA: TGTGCCAGCAGCTTAGTAGCTAGCGGGGCCTACGAGCAGTACTTC

V gene: TRBV27
J gene: TRBJ2-4
D gene: -
clone size: many
CDR3 protein: CASSPNRAKNIQYF
CDR3 DNA: TGTGCCAGCAGCCCGAACAGAGCCAAAAACATTCAGTACTTC

V gene: TRBV6-1
J gene: TRBJ1-2
D gene: TRBD1
clone size: -
CDR3 protein: CASLPGQRVYGYTF
CDR3 DNA: TGTGCCAGCCTCCCGGGACAGAGAGTCTATGGCTACACCTTC

V gene: TRBV5-4
J gene: TRBJ2-7
D gene: -
clone size: few
CDR3 protein: CASSLGIQGEQYF
CDR3 DNA: TGTGCCAGCAGCTTGGGGATTCAGGGCGAGCAGTACTTC

V gene: TRBV12-3/TRBV12-4
J gene: TRBJ1-1
D gene: -
clone size: many
CDR3 protein: CASRMRTGLKEAFF
CDR3 DNA: TGTGCCAGCAGAATGCGGACCGGATTGAAGGAAGCTTTCTTT

V gene: TRBV12-3/TRBV12-4
J gene: TRBJ1-2
D gene: -
clone size: -
CDR3 protein: CASSPPQGAGYGYTF
CDR3 DNA: TGTGCCAGCAGCCCGCCTCAGGGCGCAGGCTATGGCTACACCTTC